This TCR beta chain comes out of a study of OX40 agonist ivuxolimab in advanced cancers. Background on the study: An agonistic anti-OX40 (CD134) antibody, ivuxolimab, was used to treat the patients. Patients with hepatocellular carcinoma, melanoma, renal cell or head and neck cancer made up the dose-escalation patients. The study, taken as a whole, reports: At doses 0.1 to 3.0 mg/kg, CD4+ and CD8+ clones expanded.

V was pared by 3 bases and J by 4 bases, with 2 bases of the junction left unmatched. The V gene's germline CDR1 is SGHDT and CDR2 YYEEEE. CDR3 size: 13 residues. Profiling relied on immunoSEQ multiplex PCR, and the TCRdb table lists in-frame clones only, not all of them. The sample lists approximately 89,000 clones, about nine tenths occurring once. Concerning this clone: Its antigen is not identified.

The input for sequencing was CD4+ or CD8+ T cells sorted from blood, taken in a trial of the OX40 agonist ivuxolimab. The V call is TRBV5-6, the J call TRBJ2-5; 8 nucleotides line up with TRBD1. This sequence originates from an adult with an advanced solid tumor such as melanoma, head and neck, liver or kidney cancer. The CDR3: CASSSTGGETQYF. DNA for the CDR3: TGTGCCAGCAGCTCAACAGGGGGAGAGACCCAGTACTTC.